This T cell receptor beta chain derives from a study of blood T cell repertoires in COVID-19. Study summary: The cDNA or gDNA used as material had been derived from T cells, B-cell-depleted T cells, or PBMCs.

The data were produced by immunoSEQ multiplex PCR, yet TCRdb's version contains in-frame clones alone and is incomplete. The sample holds more than 150,000 clones; 75% to 85% are singletons and the top ten take 12%. The sample taken for sequencing was peripheral blood. This receptor was identified in a woman at least 80 years old with COVID-19, enrolled during active disease.

The CDR3 reads CATSPGQYNYGYTF. In DNA form, the CDR3 reads TGTGCCACCTCCCCCGGACAGTATAACTATGGCTACACCTTC. The gene calls are TRBV27 and TRBJ1-2; the D gene is possibly TRBD1 (6 bases). Germline V gene lookup returns CDR1 MNHEY and CDR2 SMNVEV (reference sequence). The germline V and J ends were trimmed by 10 bases and 1 base, with 16 bases remaining between them. CDR3 size: 14 residues.